The rows below give T cell receptor beta chains drawn from one sample of a study of shared clonotypes between healthy human individuals. The table came from immunoSEQ multiplex PCR; TCRdb's copy has only in-frame clones and leaves some out. The data show 600,000 to 700,000 clones, around 73% seen once. Source material: memory CD4+ T cells sorted from blood. All receptors come from a woman aged 30 to 39 in good health. The CDR3 runs from the conserved cysteine through the conserved F or W. A D gene is named only where the DNA matches it firmly. Expanded clones are given a class, and other clones once, few, many or no size at all.

d_gene: TRBD1; v_gene: TRBV11-2; j_gene: TRBJ2-7; abundance: .; CDR3nt: TGTGCCAGCAGCTCCGGGACAGGGATATCCGAGCAGTACTTC; CDR3aa: CASSSGTGISEQYF
d_gene: .; v_gene: TRBV5-1; j_gene: TRBJ1-1; abundance: few; CDR3nt: TGCGCCAGCAGCTCCGGACAGCTGCCAATTTTCACTGAAGCTTTCTTT; CDR3aa: CASSSGQLPIFTEAFF
d_gene: .; v_gene: TRBV2; j_gene: TRBJ2-6; abundance: .; CDR3nt: TGTGCCAGCAGGCTGCTCTCTGGGGCCAACGTCCTGACTTTC; CDR3aa: CASRLLSGANVLTF
d_gene: .; v_gene: TRBV6-5; j_gene: TRBJ2-3; abundance: once; CDR3nt: TGTGCCAGCAGCCTCCCGGGAGTAGATACGCAGTATTTT; CDR3aa: CASSLPGVDTQYF
d_gene: .; v_gene: TRBV20-1; j_gene: TRBJ2-3; abundance: .; CDR3nt: TGCAGTGCTAGCCCCCTAGTCTTGCAGTATTTT; CDR3aa: CSASPLVLQYF
d_gene: .; v_gene: TRBV6-1; j_gene: TRBJ1-2; abundance: .; CDR3nt: TGTGCCAGCAGTAAAGGGGATGCTAACTATGGCTACACCTTC; CDR3aa: CASSKGDANYGYTF
d_gene: .; v_gene: TRBV28; j_gene: TRBJ1-3; abundance: .; CDR3nt: TGTGCCAGCATGGGCCAAAAACAGCCAAACACCATATATTTT; CDR3aa: CASMGQKQPNTIYF
d_gene: .; v_gene: TRBV5-4; j_gene: TRBJ2-1; abundance: .; CDR3nt: TGTGCCAGCAGCTTGAGAGGGTCCAGGCACCATGAGCAGTTCTTC; CDR3aa: CASSLRGSRHHEQFF
d_gene: .; v_gene: TRBV10-1; j_gene: TRBJ2-3; abundance: once; CDR3nt: TGCGCCAGCAGTGAATCCGGGACGCGCACAGATACGCAGTATTTT; CDR3aa: CASSESGTRTDTQYF
d_gene: .; v_gene: TRBV7-9; j_gene: TRBJ1-5; abundance: .; CDR3nt: TGTGCCAGCAGCTCAGGGTCAGTGGCAAATCAGCCCCAGCATTTT; CDR3aa: CASSSGSVANQPQHF
d_gene: .; v_gene: TRBV19; j_gene: TRBJ1-2; abundance: many; CDR3nt: TGTGCCAGTAGGCAGGGGCACTATGGCTACACCTTC; CDR3aa: CASRQGHYGYTF
d_gene: .; v_gene: TRBV15; j_gene: TRBJ2-6; abundance: .; CDR3nt: TGTGCCACCAGCAGAGATGATGGCTCTGGGGCCAACGTCCTGACTTTC; CDR3aa: CATSRDDGSGANVLTF
d_gene: .; v_gene: TRBV5-8; j_gene: TRBJ2-7; abundance: .; CDR3nt: TGTGCCAGCAGCCGCACTCTAGGCTACGAGCAGTACTTC; CDR3aa: CASSRTLGYEQYF
d_gene: TRBD1; v_gene: TRBV7-8; j_gene: TRBJ1-5; abundance: few; CDR3nt: TGTGCCAGCAGCTTAGGGACAGGGACGAGCAATCAGCCCCAGCATTTT; CDR3aa: CASSLGTGTSNQPQHF